One sample yielded the 9 T cell receptor beta chains listed below, sequenced in a study of PD-1 blockade in classical Hodgkin lymphoma. Method: immunoSEQ multiplex PCR; TCRdb's copy keeps in-frame clones and lacks some. The table includes approximately 9,900 clones, about 91% detected once. Documented time point: newly diagnosed, previously untreated cHL patient sample. Through magnetic negative selection, CD8+ T cells were separated from PBMCs that had been thawed. The source material was CD8+ T cells from blood. The receptors come from a human donor with classical Hodgkin lymphoma.

The CDR3 DNA reads as TGTGCCAGCAGAGGAGGGGTGGGGACCGCGAGGCCCCAGCATTTT. Translated, it gives CASRGGVGTARPQHF. This sequence joins TRBV6-1 and TRBJ1-5, with D tentatively TRBD1 (5 bases). The germline V gene encodes CDR1 MNHNS and CDR2 SASEGT. V was trimmed by 6 bases and J by 9 bases, leaving 21 bases between them. The CDR3 runs 15 residues.

V gene TRBV29-1 combines with J gene TRBJ2-7; weak D call: TRBD1 (6 bases). V was trimmed by 3 bases and J by 9 bases, leaving 18 bases between them. CDR3 size: 13 residues. Germline V CDR1 and CDR2: SQVTM, ANQGSEA. The CDR3 DNA is TGCAGCGTTGATCAGGGGACCGCTGGGGGGCAGTACTTC. Translation gives CSVDQGTAGGQYF.

This sequence joins TRBV19 and TRBJ1-2; no clear D. The CDR3 extends over 14 amino acids. V gave up 5 bases and J gave up 4 bases, with 14 bases separating them. The germline gives CDR1 LNHDA, CDR2 SQIVND (reference sequence). Here the CDR3 reads CASSLDSAGYGYTF. In DNA, the CDR3 is TGTGCCAGTAGTCTCGACTCGGCGGGCTATGGCTACACCTTC.

This rearrangement joins TRBV28 to TRBJ2-1; TRBD2 matches at 10 bases. Germline V CDR1 and CDR2: MDHEN, SYDVKM. V lost 3 bases and J lost 6; bases outside the gene matches: 5. This CDR3 is built from 15 residues. The CDR3 spells CASSLILAGSNEQFF. As DNA, the CDR3 is TGTGCCAGCAGTTTGATACTAGCGGGAAGCAATGAGCAGTTCTTC.

This clone appeared a single time. The chain combines TRBV29-1 with TRBJ1-1, with D possibly matching TRBD1 (6 bases). This CDR3 comprises 14 residues. V dropped 0 bases and J dropped 2 bases, with 10 bases sitting between them. Germline values: CDR1 SQVTM, CDR2 ANQGSEA. CDR3 nucleotide sequence: TGCAGCGTTGAAGACAAGGGGGGAAACACTGAAGCTTTCTTT. This gives the protein CSVEDKGGNTEAFF. Using reference TRBV29-1 and TRBJ1-1 for the parts outside the CDR3, the full variable domain is SAVISQKPSRDICQRGTSLTIQCQVDSQVTMMFWYRQQPGQSLTLIATANQGSEATYESGFVIDKFPISRPNLTFSTLTVSNMSPEDSSIYLCSVEDKGGNTEAFFGQGTRLTVV.

V gene TRBV6-1 combines with J gene TRBJ2-7; D unclear. V lost 10 bases to trimming and J lost 4 bases, with 11 bases between them. Germline V CDR1 and CDR2: MNHNS, SASEGT. The CDR3 has 11 amino acids. This chain's CDR3 is CANRDPYEQYF. CDR3 in DNA: TGTGCCAACCGAGACCCATACGAGCAGTACTTC.

This clone was detected once. The V and J genes are TRBV13 and TRBJ2-7, with a weak D call TRBD1 (5 bases). The germline V gene has CDR1 PRHDT and CDR2 FYEKMQ (reference sequence). Trimming pared 4 bases from V and 6 bases from J, leaving 16 bases between. This CDR3 is built from 14 residues. The CDR3 loop is CASSYRLGLIEQYF. CDR3 DNA sequence: TGTGCCAGCAGCTACCGCCTGGGGCTCATCGAGCAGTACTTC.

This clone is a singleton in its sample. J is TRBJ2-7 and V is TRBV7-9; 7 bases are a match to TRBD2. The CDR3 length is 17 residues. CDR1 SEHNR and CDR2 FQNEAQ come from the germline V gene (reference sequence). V shed 1 base, J shed 7 bases, and the junction held 16 bases outside the gene matches. The CDR3 nucleotides are TGTGCCAGCAGCTTAGGGTGGACGGCGGGAGAGTCTAAGGAGCAGTACTTC. Its protein is CASSLGWTAGESKEQYF.

The chain has TRBV19 and TRBJ1-1, with 8 bases fitting TRBD1. The length of the CDR3 is 15 residues. V shed 5 bases, J shed 5 bases, and the junction held 10 bases outside the gene matches. CDR1 LNHDA and CDR2 SQIVND come from the germline V gene (reference sequence). The CDR3 loop is CASSWSRGHGTEAFF. The CDR3 DNA follows: TGTGCCAGTAGTTGGTCCAGGGGGCATGGAACTGAAGCTTTCTTT.